The present T cell receptor (beta chain) was sequenced within a study of control samples from healthy donors and cancer patients. Using immunoSEQ multiplex PCR, the repertoire was profiled, and TCRdb retains in-frame clones only, with some absent. The table records roughly 170,000 clones, 90% to 95% of them present only once. This clone was observed once. V was trimmed by 4 bases and J by 1 base, leaving 8 bases between them. Germline CDR1 is SGHKS and CDR2 is YYEKEE (reference sequence). The CDR3 extends over 13 amino acids. Sequenced material: blood. This TCR derives from a woman aged 18-29 years in good health. The J gene is TRBJ1-2, the V gene TRBV5-5; unclear D gene. The CDR3 DNA reads as TGTGCCAGCAGCCTCGGGATTAACTATGGCTACACCTTC. Translating it yields CASSLGINYGYTF. Combining the CDR3 with reference TRBV5-5 and TRBJ1-2 gives the whole variable domain DAGVTQSPTHLIKTRGQQVTLRCSPISGHKSVSWYQQVLGQGPQFIFQYYEKEERGRGNFPDRFSARQFPNYSSELNVNALLLGDSALYLCASSLGINYGYTFGSGTRLTVV.